The T cell receptor beta chain described here comes from a study of post-analysis software for immune sequencing data. Findings and limits, study-wide: Patients used five TRBV segments, including TRBV5-6, TRBV5-1 and TRBV20-1, more often than controls.

Incorporated into the TCR beta cDNA libraries were unique molecular identifiers, which served to reduce PCR and sequencing biases. Using its own MiXCR run on the PCR reads, TCRdb lists one record per CDR3 protein. This repertoire shows 650,000 to 900,000 distinct CDR3 sequences, about 43% found once; its top ten account for roughly 5.2%. V was cut by 2 bases and J by 4 bases, with 14 bases left in between. The CDR3 contains 15 residues. Looked up from germline, CDR1 is KGHSH and CDR2 is LQKENI. Regarding this clonotype: Its antigen is not identified.

Sequenced sample: blood. V gene TRBV18 combines with J gene TRBJ1-2; no definite D call. The clonotype was recovered from a girl between 5 and 17 years old with multiple sclerosis. The CDR3 DNA reads as TGTGCCAGCTCACCATTTACAGACCGTAGCTATGGCTACACCTTC. This codes for CASSPFTDRSYGYTF.